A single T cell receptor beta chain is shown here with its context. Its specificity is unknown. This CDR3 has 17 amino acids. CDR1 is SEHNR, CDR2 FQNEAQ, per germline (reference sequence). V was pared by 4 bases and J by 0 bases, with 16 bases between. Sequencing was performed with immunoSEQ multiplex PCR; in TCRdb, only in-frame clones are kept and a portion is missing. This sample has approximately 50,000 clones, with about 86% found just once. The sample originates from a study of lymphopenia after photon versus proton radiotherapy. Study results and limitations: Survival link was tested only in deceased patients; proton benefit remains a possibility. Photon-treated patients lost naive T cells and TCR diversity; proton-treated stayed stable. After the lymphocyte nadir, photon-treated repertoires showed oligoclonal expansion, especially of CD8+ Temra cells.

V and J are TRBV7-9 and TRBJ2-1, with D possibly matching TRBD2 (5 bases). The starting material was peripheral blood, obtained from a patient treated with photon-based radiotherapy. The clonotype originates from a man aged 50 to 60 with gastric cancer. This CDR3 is CASSSPRRPSSYNEQFF. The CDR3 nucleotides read TGTGCCAGCAGCTCCCCCCGGAGGCCCAGCTCCTACAATGAGCAGTTCTTC. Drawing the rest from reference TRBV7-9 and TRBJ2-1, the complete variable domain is DTGVSQNPRHKITKRGQNVTFRCDPISEHNRLYWYRQTLGQGPEFLTYFQNEAQLEKSRLLSDRFSAERPKGSFSTLEIQRTEQGDSAMYLCASSSPRRPSSYNEQFFGPGTRLTVL.